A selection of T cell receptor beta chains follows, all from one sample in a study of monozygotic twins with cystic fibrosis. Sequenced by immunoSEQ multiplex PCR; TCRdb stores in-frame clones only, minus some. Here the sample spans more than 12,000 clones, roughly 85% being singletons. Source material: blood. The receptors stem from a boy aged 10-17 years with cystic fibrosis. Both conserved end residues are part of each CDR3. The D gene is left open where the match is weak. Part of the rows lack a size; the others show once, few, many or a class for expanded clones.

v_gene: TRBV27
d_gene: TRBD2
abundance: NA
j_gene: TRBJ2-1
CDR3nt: TGTGCCAGCAGTTTATCAGCGGGGGTCCCCCTTGAGCAGTTCTTC
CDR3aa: CASSLSAGVPLEQFF

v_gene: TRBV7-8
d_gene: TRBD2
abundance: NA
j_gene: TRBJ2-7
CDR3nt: TGTGCCAGCAGTGCTAGCGGGAGTAACGAGCAGTACTTC
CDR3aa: CASSASGSNEQYF

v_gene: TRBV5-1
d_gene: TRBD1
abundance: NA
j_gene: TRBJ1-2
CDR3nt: TGCGCCAGCAGCCATACAGAGGGGGCGCGAGATGGCTACACCTTC
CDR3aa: CASSHTEGARDGYTF

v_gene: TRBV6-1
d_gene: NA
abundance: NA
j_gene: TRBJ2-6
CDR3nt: TGTGCCAGCAGTGATCCCCAGGGGTCCAAACCTGCTGGGGCCAACGTCCTGACTTTC
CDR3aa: CASSDPQGSKPAGANVLTF

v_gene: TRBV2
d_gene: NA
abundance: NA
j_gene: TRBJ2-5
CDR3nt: TGTGCCAGCAGTGAAGATGAGACCCAGTACTTC
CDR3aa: CASSEDETQYF

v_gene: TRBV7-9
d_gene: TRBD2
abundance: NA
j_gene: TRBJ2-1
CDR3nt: TGTGCCAGCAGCAAGGGACTAGCGGGAATTGAGCAGTTCTTC
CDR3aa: CASSKGLAGIEQFF

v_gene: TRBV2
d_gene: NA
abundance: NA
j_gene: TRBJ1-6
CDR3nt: TGTGCCGGTAGGACGGATAATTCACCCCTCCACTTT
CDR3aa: CAGRTDNSPLHF

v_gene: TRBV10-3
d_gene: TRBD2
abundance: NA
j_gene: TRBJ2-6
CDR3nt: TGTGCCATCAGGTCCGCGAGCGGGAGCTCTGGGGCCAACGTCCTGACTTTC
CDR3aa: CAIRSASGSSGANVLTF

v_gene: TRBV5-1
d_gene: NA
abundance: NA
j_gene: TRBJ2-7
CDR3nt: TGCGCCAGCAGCTTCAGATTGGTGCAGGGGGGCTACGAGCAGTACTTC
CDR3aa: CASSFRLVQGGYEQYF

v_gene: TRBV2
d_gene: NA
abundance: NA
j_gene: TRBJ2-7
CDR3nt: TGTGCCAGCAGTGAAGCGCTGCCTAGTCCCACCTACGAGCAGTACTTC
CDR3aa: CASSEALPSPTYEQYF

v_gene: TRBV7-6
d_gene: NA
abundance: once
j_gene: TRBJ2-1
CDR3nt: TGTGCCAGCAGCTTAAGACACAGCTCCTACAATGAGCAGTTCTTC
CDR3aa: CASSLRHSSYNEQFF

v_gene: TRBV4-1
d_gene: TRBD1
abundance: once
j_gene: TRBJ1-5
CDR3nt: TGCGCCAGCAGCCAAGGGGACTGGGACAGGGTTTACAAAAGCAATCAGCCCCAGCATTTT
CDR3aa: CASSQGDWDRVYKSNQPQHF

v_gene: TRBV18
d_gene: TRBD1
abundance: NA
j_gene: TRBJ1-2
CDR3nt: TGTGCCAGCTCACCACGACAGGGTACAATTGAGGGCTACACCTTC
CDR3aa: CASSPRQGTIEGYTF

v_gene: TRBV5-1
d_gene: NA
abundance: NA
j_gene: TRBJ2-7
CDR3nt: TGCGCCAGCAGCTTTACCACTGACAGGCCCTTCTCCTACGAGCAGTACTTC
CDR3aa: CASSFTTDRPFSYEQYF

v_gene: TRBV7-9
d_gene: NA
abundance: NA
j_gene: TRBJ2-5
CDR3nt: TGTGCCAGCAGCGTAGACTACCAAGAGACCCAGTACTTC
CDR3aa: CASSVDYQETQYF

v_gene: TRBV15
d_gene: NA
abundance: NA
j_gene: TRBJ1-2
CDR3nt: TGTGCCACCAGCAGAGACGTTCCGTCGGGCAGTTTTAACTATGGCTACACCTTC
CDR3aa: CATSRDVPSGSFNYGYTF

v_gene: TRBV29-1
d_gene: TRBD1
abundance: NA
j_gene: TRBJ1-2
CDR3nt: TGCAGCGTTGCCGGGGACAGGGGGAACGATGGCTACACCTTC
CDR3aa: CSVAGDRGNDGYTF

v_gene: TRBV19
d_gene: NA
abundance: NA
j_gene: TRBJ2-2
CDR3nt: TGTGCCAGTAGATTAGTGGGAGAAACCGGGGAGCTGTTTTTT
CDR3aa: CASRLVGETGELFF

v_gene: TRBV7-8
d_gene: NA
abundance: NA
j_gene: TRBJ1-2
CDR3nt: TGTGCCAGCAGCCCCAGCGTGGGGGCTAGGAGGGGCTACACCTTC
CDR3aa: CASSPSVGARRGYTF

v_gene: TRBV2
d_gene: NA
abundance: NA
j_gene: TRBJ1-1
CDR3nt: TGTGCCAGCAGTGAAGCTGGGGGCAGAACTTTT
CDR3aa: CASSEAGGRTF

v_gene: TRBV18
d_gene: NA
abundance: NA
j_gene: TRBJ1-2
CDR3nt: TGTGCCAGCTCACCACTACAGCCACCTAACTATGGCTACACCTTC
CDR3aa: CASSPLQPPNYGYTF

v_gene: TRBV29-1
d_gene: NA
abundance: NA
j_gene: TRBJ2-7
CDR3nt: TGCAGCGTTGGAGACAGGCCGCGCTCCTACGAGCAGTACTTC
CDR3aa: CSVGDRPRSYEQYF

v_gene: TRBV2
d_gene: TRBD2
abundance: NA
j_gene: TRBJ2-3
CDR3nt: TGTGCCAGCAGGGTAGCGGGGTTCGGGGATACGCAGTATTTT
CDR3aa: CASRVAGFGDTQYF

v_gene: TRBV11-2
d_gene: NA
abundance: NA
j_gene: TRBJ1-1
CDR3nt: TGTGCCAGCAGCTCTCCGGCTACAGGGAACACTGAAGCTTTCTTT
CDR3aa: CASSSPATGNTEAFF

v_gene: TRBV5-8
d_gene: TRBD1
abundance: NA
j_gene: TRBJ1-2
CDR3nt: TGTGCCAGCAGCTTGGGCGTTCAGGGGGCGGACTATGGCTACACCTTC
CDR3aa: CASSLGVQGADYGYTF

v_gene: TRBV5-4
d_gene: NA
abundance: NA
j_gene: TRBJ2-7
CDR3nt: TGTGCCAGCAGCTTGCCTAGCTCCTACGAGCAGTACTTC
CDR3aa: CASSLPSSYEQYF

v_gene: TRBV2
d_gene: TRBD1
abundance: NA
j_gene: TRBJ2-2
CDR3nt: TGTGCCAGCAGTCGAATGGGGGACAGGGGAACCGGGGAGCTGTTTTTT
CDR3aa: CASSRMGDRGTGELFF

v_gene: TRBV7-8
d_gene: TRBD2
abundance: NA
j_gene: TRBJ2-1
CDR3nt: TGTGCCAGCAGCTTTGCAGCGGGGGGAACGCAGTTCTTC
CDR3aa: CASSFAAGGTQFF

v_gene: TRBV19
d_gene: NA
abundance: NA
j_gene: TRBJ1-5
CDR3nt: TGTGCCAGTAGAACAGGGAATAGCAATCAGCCCCAGCATTTT
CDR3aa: CASRTGNSNQPQHF

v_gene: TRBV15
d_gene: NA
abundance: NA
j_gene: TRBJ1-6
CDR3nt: TGTGCCACCAGCAGAGATCGGGCCATCAATTCACCCCTCCACTTT
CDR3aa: CATSRDRAINSPLHF

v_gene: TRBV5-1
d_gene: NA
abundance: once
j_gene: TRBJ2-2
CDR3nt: TGCGCCAGCACCCCCCAGGGTTGGACCGGGGAGCTGTTTTTT
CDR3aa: CASTPQGWTGELFF

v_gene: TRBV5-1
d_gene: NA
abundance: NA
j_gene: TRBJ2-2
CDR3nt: TGCGCCAGCAGCTCCCGGCAAGAGCCCGGGGAGCTGTTTTTT
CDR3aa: CASSSRQEPGELFF

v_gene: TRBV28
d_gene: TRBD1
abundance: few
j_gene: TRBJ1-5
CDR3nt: TGTGCCAGCAGACTCCGGGACAGCCACCAGCCCCAGCATTTT
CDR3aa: CASRLRDSHQPQHF

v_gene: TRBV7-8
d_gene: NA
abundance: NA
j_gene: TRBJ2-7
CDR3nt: TGTGCCAGCAGCACAACCTACGAGCAGTACTTC
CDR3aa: CASSTTYEQYF

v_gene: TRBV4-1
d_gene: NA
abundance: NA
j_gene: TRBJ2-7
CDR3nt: TGCGCCAGCAGCCAAAATGAACAGGGCCTATACGAGCAGTACTTC
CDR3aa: CASSQNEQGLYEQYF

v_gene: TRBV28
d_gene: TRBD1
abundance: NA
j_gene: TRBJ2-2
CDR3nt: TGTGCCAGCAGCCGTCCGGGACAGGGAAACACCGGGGAGCTGTTTTTT
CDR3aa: CASSRPGQGNTGELFF

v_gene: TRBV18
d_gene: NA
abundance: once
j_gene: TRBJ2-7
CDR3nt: TGTGCCAGCTCACCCACAAGTCCCTACGAGCAGTACTTC
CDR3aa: CASSPTSPYEQYF

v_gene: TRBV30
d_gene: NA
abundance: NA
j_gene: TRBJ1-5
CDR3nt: TGTGCCTGGAGTGCCCACTATCAGCCCCAGCATTTT
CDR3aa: CAWSAHYQPQHF

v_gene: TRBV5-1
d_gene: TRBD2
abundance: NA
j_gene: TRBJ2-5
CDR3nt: TGCGCCAGCAGCCTGGGACTAGCGGGTCTCCAAGAGACCCAGTACTTC
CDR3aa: CASSLGLAGLQETQYF

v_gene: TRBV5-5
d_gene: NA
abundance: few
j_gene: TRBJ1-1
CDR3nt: TGTGCCAGCAGCTCGTACGCGAACACTGAAGCTTTCTTT
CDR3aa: CASSSYANTEAFF